This T cell receptor beta chain appears in the sequencing data of a study of CD8 T cells in ankylosing spondylitis. Notes on the study in general: Seven to nine highly homologous variants formed a TCR beta motif that appeared characteristic of ankylosing spondylitis blood. Within peripheral blood, clones linked to disease were CD8+ and relatively rare. Some motif variants were previously reported in reactive arthritis synovial fluid and blood.

A quantitative 5'-RACE method, one with molecular barcodes, was used to make TCR beta libraries. Using its own MiXCR run on the 5' RACE reads, TCRdb lists one record per CDR3 protein. The sample includes about 250,000 distinct CDR3 sequences, roughly a third of them seen just once. Notes on this clonotype: Its antigen is currently unknown.

CDR1 and CDR2 from the germline V gene are DFQATT and SNEGSKA (reference sequence). Unmatched junction bases numbered 5, after V lost 4 bases and J lost 1 base. CDR3 length: 15 residues. The sample taken for sequencing was blood, either unsorted or a sorted T cell fraction (not recorded which). The rearrangement uses TRBV20-1 and TRBJ2-7; 12 bases fit TRBD2. This TCR came from a male donor with ankylosing spondylitis or in good health (not recorded which). CDR3 bases: TGCAGTGCTATAACAGGACTAGCGGGGTCCTACGAGCAGTACTTC. It specifies CSAITGLAGSYEQYF.